Below, 8 T cell receptor beta chains from the same sample are listed, as sequenced in a study of T-cell memory formation after mild COVID-19. TCRdb itself ran the 5' RACE reads through MiXCR, one entry per CDR3 protein. The sample lists tens of thousands of distinct CDR3 sequences, about 15% occurring once. Specimen: PBMCs or a T cell subset sorted from them (not recorded which). Receptors originate from an adult woman who had mild COVID-19 (a few samples of this study predate the infection). Cell type and time point are not known.

The chain uses TRBV7-3 and TRBJ1-4; D possibly corresponds to TRBD1 (5 bases). The CDR3 loop spans 18 amino acids. Trimming left V 5 bases short and J 0 bases short, with 19 bases between. Germline CDR1 is SGHTA and CDR2 is FQGTGA. CDR3 protein: CASSESGALIPTNEKLFF. The CDR3 DNA follows: TGTGCCAGCAGCGAGAGTGGGGCACTCATTCCAACTAATGAAAAACTGTTTTTT.

The V gene is TRBV11-1, the J gene TRBJ2-3; D not certain. The CDR3 totals 15 residues. V was cut by 4 bases and J by 2 bases, with 13 bases left in between. Germline lookup yields CDR1 SGHAT and CDR2 FQDESV (reference sequence). CDR3 protein: CASSSSTTNTDTQYF. CDR3 coding DNA: TGTGCCAGCAGCTCATCGACGACCAACACAGATACGCAGTATTTT. Together with reference TRBV11-1 and TRBJ2-3, the CDR3 gives the full variable domain: EAEVAQSPRYKITEKSQAVAFWCDPISGHATLYWYRQILGQGPELLVQFQDESVVDDSQLPKDRFSAERLKGVDSTLKIQPAELGDSAMYLCASSSSTTNTDTQYFGPGTRLTVL.

A few counts support this clonotype. The V gene is TRBV4-3, the J gene TRBJ2-3; 13 positions match TRBD2. V trimming: 4 bases; J trimming: 0 bases; junction bases outside the gene matches: 10. Germline loops: CDR1 LGHNA, CDR2 YSLEER. CDR3 length equals 19 residues. In DNA, the CDR3 is TGCGCCAGCAGCCCTCCTAGGACTAGCGGGGGTCTTAGCACAGATACGCAGTATTTT. Residues: CASSPPRTSGGLSTDTQYF.

This clonotype was counted only a few times. V and J are TRBV2 and TRBJ2-1, with 12 bases that match TRBD1. Germline trimming cut 6 bases from V and 8 bases from J; bases unmatched to any gene: 8. The germline V gene encodes CDR1 SNHLY and CDR2 FYNNEI. The CDR3 contains 15 residues. CDR3 nucleotides: TGTGCCAGCAGCCCGGGACAGGGGGCCTCGGATGAGCAGTTCTTC. Its protein product is CASSPGQGASDEQFF.

The chain recombines TRBV7-9 with TRBJ2-6; no clear D gene. The V end was cut by 0 bases, the J end by 4 bases, with 10 bases between. This CDR3 comprises 16 residues. Germline V lookup: CDR1 SEHNR, CDR2 FQNEAQ (reference sequence). This CDR3 reads CASSLAWGAGANVLTF. Written as DNA, the CDR3 is TGTGCCAGCAGCTTAGCGTGGGGTGCCGGGGCCAACGTCCTGACTTTC.

This clonotype has only a few counts. The chain links TRBV2 to TRBJ2-1, with TRBD2 matching 7 bases. V was pared by 3 bases and J by 5 bases, with 7 bases of the junction left unmatched. The length of the CDR3 is 15 residues. CDR1 and CDR2 (germline): SNHLY, FYNNEI. The CDR3 nucleotides are TGTGCCAGCAGTGATGCTCGGGACTACCACAATGAGCAGTTCTTC. This sequence encodes CASSDARDYHNEQFF. Drawing the rest from reference TRBV2 and TRBJ2-1, the complete variable domain is EPEVTQTPSHQVTQMGQEVILRCVPISNHLYFYWYRQILGQKVEFLVSFYNNEISEKSEIFDDQFSVERPDGSNFTLKIRSTKLEDSAMYFCASSDARDYHNEQFFGPGTRLTVL.

The V gene is TRBV9, the J gene TRBJ2-1; D is perhaps TRBD2 (6 bases). The germline V gene has CDR1 SGDLS and CDR2 YYNGEE. The ends were cut back, 3 bases at V and 10 bases at J, with 14 bases in the middle. CDR3 length: 13 amino acids. CDR3 sequence (DNA): TGTGCCAGCAGCGCCGGACTACCGGGCGAGCAGTTCTTC. Amino acids: CASSAGLPGEQFF.

The chain uses TRBV29-1 and TRBJ2-6; D perhaps matches TRBD2 (5 bases). CDR1 is SQVTM, CDR2 ANQGSEA, per germline. V was shortened by 3 bases and J by 0 bases, with 15 bases between the two germline ends. This CDR3 is built from 17 residues. The CDR3 protein is CSVDGVEGTSGANVLTF. The CDR3 region has the DNA TGCAGCGTTGACGGGGTAGAAGGTACCTCTGGGGCCAACGTCCTGACTTTC.